This T cell receptor (beta chain) comes out of a study of T cell responses to AZD1222 COVID-19 vaccine. Study-level points and caveats: Targets within unmutated variant regions were reportedly found for nearly half of spike-specific TCRs.

Produced via immunoSEQ multiplex PCR; TCRdb's table is partial and in-frame only. Here the sample spans 83,000 or so clones, around 86% being singletons. Comments on this clone: As yet, its antigen is unknown.

The CDR3 spans 17 residues. CDR1 is MNHEY, CDR2 SMNVEV, per germline (reference sequence). V was shortened by 1 base and J by 5 bases, with 17 bases between the two germline ends. The TCR originated in an adult in good health. The specimen comprised peripheral blood, sampled on day 0 of AZD1222 vaccination. The chain is built from TRBV27 and TRBJ2-2; D unclear. As DNA, the CDR3 is TGTGCCAGCAGTTTATTACTAACGGCGGTGGAGACCGGGGAGCTGTTTTTT. Protein product: CASSLLLTAVETGELFF.